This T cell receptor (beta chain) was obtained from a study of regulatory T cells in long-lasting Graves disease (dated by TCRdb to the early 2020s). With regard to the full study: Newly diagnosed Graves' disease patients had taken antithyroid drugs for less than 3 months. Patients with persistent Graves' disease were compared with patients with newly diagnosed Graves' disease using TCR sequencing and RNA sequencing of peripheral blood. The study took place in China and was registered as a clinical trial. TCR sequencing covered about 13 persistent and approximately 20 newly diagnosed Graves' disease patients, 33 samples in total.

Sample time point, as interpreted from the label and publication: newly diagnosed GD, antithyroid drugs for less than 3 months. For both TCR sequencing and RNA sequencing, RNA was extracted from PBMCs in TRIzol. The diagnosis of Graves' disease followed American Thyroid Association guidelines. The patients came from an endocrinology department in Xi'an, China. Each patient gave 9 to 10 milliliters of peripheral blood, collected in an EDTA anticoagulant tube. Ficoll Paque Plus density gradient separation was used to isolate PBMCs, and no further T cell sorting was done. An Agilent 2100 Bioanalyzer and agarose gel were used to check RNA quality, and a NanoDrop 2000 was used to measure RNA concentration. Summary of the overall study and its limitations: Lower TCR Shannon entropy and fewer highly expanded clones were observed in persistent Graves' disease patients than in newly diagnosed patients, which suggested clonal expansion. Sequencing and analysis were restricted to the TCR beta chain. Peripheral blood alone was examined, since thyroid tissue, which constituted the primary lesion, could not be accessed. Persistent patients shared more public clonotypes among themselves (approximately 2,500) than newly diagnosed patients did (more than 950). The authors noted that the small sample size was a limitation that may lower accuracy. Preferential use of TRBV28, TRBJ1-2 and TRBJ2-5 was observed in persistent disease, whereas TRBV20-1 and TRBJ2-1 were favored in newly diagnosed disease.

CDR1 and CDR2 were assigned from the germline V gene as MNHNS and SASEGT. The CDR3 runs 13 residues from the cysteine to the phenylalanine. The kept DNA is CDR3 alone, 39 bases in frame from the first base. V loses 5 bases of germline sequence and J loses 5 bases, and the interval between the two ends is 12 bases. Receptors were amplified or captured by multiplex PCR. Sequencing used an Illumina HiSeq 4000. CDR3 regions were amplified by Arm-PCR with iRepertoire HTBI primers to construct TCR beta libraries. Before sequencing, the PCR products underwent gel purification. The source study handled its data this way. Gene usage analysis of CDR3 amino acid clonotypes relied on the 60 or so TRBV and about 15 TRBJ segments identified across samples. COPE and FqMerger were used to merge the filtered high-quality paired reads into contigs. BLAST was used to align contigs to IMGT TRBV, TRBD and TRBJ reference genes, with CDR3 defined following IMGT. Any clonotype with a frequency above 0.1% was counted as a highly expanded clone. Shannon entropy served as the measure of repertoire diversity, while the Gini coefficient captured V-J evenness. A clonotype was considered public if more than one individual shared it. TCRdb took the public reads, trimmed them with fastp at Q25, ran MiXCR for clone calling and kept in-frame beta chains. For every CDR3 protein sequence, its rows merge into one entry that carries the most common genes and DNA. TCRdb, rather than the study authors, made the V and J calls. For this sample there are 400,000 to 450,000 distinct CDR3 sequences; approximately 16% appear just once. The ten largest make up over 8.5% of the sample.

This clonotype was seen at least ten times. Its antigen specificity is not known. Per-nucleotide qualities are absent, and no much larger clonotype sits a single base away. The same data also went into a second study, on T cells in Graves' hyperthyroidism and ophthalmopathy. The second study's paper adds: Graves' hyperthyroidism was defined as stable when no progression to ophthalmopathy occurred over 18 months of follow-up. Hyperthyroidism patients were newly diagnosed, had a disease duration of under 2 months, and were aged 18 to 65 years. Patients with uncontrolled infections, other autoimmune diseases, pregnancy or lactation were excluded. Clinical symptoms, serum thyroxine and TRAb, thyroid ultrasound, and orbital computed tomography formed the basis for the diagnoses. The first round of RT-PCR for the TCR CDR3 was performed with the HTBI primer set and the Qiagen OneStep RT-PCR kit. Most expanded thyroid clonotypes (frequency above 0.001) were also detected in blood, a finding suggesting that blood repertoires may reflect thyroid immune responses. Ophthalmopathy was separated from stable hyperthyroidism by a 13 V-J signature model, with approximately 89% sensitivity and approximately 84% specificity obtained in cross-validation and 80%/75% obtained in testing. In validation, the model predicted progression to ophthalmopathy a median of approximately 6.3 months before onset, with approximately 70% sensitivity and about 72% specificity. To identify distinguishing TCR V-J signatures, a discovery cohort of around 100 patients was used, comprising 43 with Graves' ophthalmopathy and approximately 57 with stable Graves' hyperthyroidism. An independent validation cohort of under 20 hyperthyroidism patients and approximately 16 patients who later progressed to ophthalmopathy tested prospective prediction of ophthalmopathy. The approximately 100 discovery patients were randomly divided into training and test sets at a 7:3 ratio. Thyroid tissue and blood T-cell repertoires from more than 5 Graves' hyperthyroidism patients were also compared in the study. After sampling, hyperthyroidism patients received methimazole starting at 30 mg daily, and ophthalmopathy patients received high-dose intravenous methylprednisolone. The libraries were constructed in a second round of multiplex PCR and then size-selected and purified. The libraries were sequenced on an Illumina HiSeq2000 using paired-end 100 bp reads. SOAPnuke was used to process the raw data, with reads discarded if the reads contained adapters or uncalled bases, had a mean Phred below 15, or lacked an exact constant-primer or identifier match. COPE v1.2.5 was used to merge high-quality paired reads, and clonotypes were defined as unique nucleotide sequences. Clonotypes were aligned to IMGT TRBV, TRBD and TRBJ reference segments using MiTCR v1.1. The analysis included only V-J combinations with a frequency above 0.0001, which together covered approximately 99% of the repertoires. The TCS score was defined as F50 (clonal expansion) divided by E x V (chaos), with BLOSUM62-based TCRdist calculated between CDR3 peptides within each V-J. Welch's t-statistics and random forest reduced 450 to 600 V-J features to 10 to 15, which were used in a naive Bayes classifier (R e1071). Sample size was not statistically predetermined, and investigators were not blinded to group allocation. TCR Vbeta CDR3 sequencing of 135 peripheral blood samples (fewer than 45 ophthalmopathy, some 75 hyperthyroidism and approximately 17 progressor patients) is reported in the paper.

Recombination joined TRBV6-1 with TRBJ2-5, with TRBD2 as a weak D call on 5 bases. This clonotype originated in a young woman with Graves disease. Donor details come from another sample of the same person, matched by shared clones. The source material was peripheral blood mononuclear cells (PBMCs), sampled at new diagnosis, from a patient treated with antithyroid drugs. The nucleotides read TGTGCCAGCAGTATGGCTAGAGGGGAGACCCAGTACTTC. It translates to CASSMARGETQYF.